Presented here are 25 T cell receptor beta chains from one specimen sequenced in a study of T cell changes during pregnancy in multiple sclerosis. Assay: immunoSEQ multiplex PCR; the TCRdb copy retains only in-frame clones and omits some. Of some 80,000 clones listed, approximately 90% are singletons. Specimen: peripheral blood, collected before pregnancy. These receptor sequences come from a female donor with multiple sclerosis, enrolled in a pregnancy study.

The rearrangement uses TRBV7-9 and TRBJ2-7, with 7 bases aligning to TRBD1. V lost 4 bases, J lost 1 base, and 10 bases stayed unmatched. The V gene's germline CDR1 is SEHNR and CDR2 FQNEAQ (reference sequence). The CDR3 runs 16 residues. This chain's CDR3 is CASSSVRQGKSYEQYF. The CDR3 nucleotides read TGTGCCAGCAGCTCCGTTAGACAGGGCAAGTCCTACGAGCAGTACTTC.

The chain's CDR3 is CASSRVQGNGYTF. DNA of the CDR3: TGCGCCAGCTCCCGAGTTCAGGGTAATGGCTACACCTTC. This chain connects TRBV5-1 to TRBJ1-2; TRBD1 might be the D (5 bases). The germline V gene encodes CDR1 SGHRS and CDR2 YFSETQ. The CDR3 length is 13 residues. Trimming removed 7 bases at V and 6 bases at J, with 16 bases between.

The rearrangement uses TRBV28 and TRBJ2-2; no reliable D call. Deletions cut 2 bases from V and 1 base from J, with 8 bases between. The CDR3 covers 15 residues. CDR1 MDHEN and CDR2 SYDVKM come from the germline V gene. In DNA, the CDR3 is TGTGCCAGCAGTTTAGGCCAGGTGAACACCGGGGAGCTGTTTTTT. This sequence encodes CASSLGQVNTGELFF.

This clone was counted a few times. The rearrangement uses TRBV5-1 and TRBJ2-1; 7 bases are a match to TRBD1. CDR1 and CDR2 from the germline V gene are SGHRS and YFSETQ. V trimming: 7 bases; J trimming: 5 bases; junction bases outside the gene matches: 9. The CDR3 totals 14 residues. The CDR3 is CASGLTGHHNEQFF. CDR3 nucleotide sequence: TGCGCCAGCGGTTTGACAGGGCACCACAATGAGCAGTTCTTC.

This rearrangement joins TRBV6-5 to TRBJ2-3; 7 bases map to TRBD2. The germline V gene has CDR1 MNHEY and CDR2 SVGAGI. With 2 bases clipped from V and 0 bases from J, the junction kept 5 bases outside the gene matches. The CDR3 loop spans 16 amino acids. The CDR3 region has the DNA TGTGCCAGCAGTTACGGGTTGCGGGAGAGCACAGATACGCAGTATTTT. This codes for CASSYGLRESTDTQYF.

The rearrangement links TRBV28 to TRBJ2-7; D call uncertain. The germline gives CDR1 MDHEN, CDR2 SYDVKM. The CDR3 is 14 amino acids. The V end was cut by 4 bases, the J end by 2 bases, with 12 bases between. CDR3 DNA sequence: TGTGCCAGCAGTTCATTAGCCGCAACCTACGAGCAGTACTTC. As protein: CASSSLAATYEQYF.

The chain is built from TRBV5-8 and TRBJ1-1; no clear D. CDR1 SGHTS and CDR2 YDEGEE come from the germline V gene. V was shortened by 6 bases and J by 4 bases, with 10 bases between the two germline ends. The CDR3 runs to 12 residues. CDR3: CASTIVPTEAFF. DNA of the CDR3: TGTGCCAGCACCATTGTTCCCACTGAAGCTTTCTTT. Full variable domain (outside the CDR3, taken from reference TRBV5-8 and TRBJ1-1): EAGVTQSPTHLIKTRGQQATLRCSPISGHTSVYWYQQALGLGLQFLLWYDEGEERNRGNFPPRFSGRQFPNYSSELNVNALELEDSALYLCASTIVPTEAFFGQGTRLTVV.

V and J are TRBV6-1 and TRBJ1-1; D gene uncertain. The V gene lost 3 bases and the J gene lost 7 bases, with 18 bases spanning the gap. Germline V gives CDR1 MNHNS, CDR2 SASEGT. The CDR3 is 15 amino acids. The CDR3 protein is CASSDEVGGVGEAFF. The CDR3 DNA follows: TGTGCCAGCAGTGACGAGGTTGGCGGAGTGGGTGAAGCTTTCTTT.

The V call is TRBV7-2, the J call TRBJ1-2; TRBD1 agrees at 10 bases. Germline assignment: CDR1 SGHTA and CDR2 FQGNSA. The length of the CDR3 is 15 residues. V was pared by 5 bases and J by 7 bases, with 10 bases of the junction left unmatched. CDR3 nucleotides: TGTGCCAGCAGCCTGACAGGGGGCGGGTCTCTTGGCTACACCTTC. Residues: CASSLTGGGSLGYTF.

The chain employs TRBV14 and TRBJ2-1; 7 bases map to TRBD2. Germline V gene data show CDR1 as SGHDN and CDR2 as FVKESK. With V trimmed by 3 bases and J by 5 bases, 13 bases remained unmatched. The CDR3 consists of 17 residues. DNA of the CDR3: TGTGCCAGCAGCCAGGACCCTCGGGCGGGAGTCGACAATGAGCAGTTCTTC. Its protein product is CASSQDPRAGVDNEQFF.

CDR3: CASSMGRNTEAFF. As DNA, the CDR3 is TGTGCCAGTAGTATGGGGAGAAACACTGAAGCTTTCTTT. J is TRBJ1-1 and V is TRBV19; D uncertain. The CDR3 has 13 amino acids. Germline V gene sequence: CDR1 LNHDA, CDR2 SQIVND (reference sequence). The V end was cut by 3 bases, the J end by 2 bases, with 7 bases between.

This clone appeared a few times. The CDR3 region is CASSLGIRGDPQHF. CDR3 coding DNA: TGTGCCAGCAGTTTAGGGATCAGGGGAGATCCCCAGCATTTT. The chain is built from TRBV28 and TRBJ1-5, with D possibly matching TRBD1 (6 bases). This CDR3 contains 14 residues. From germline, CDR1 is MDHEN and CDR2 SYDVKM. The V end was cut by 2 bases, the J end by 10 bases, with 15 bases between.

The V gene is TRBV13, the J gene TRBJ2-5, with D maybe TRBD2 (6 bases). The germline gives CDR1 PRHDT, CDR2 FYEKMQ (reference sequence). The CDR3 runs 15 residues. Trimming removed 0 bases from V and 1 base from J, with 9 bases in between. CDR3 bases: TGTGCCAGCAGCTTAGGGGGGACTTCCCAAGAGACCCAGTACTTC. It specifies CASSLGGTSQETQYF.

The CDR3 region has the DNA TGCAGCGTTGTTCTTATGGACAGGGGGTACAATGAGCAGTTCTTC. Protein: CSVVLMDRGYNEQFF. This rearrangement joins TRBV29-1 to TRBJ2-1, with TRBD1 matching 10 bases. The CDR3 has 15 amino acids. The V gene end was trimmed by 4 bases and the J gene end by 4 bases; junction bases not matched to a gene: 7. Germline V gene lookup returns CDR1 SQVTM and CDR2 ANQGSEA.

V usage is TRBV11-2 and J usage is TRBJ1-4; 10 bases are a match to TRBD1. V lost 2 bases, J lost 12 bases, and 9 bases stayed unmatched. This CDR3 has 15 amino acids. The V gene's germline CDR1 is SGHAT and CDR2 FQNNGV. CDR3 nucleotide sequence: TGTGCCAGCAGCTTACCCGACAGGGGGCCCGCTCAACTGTTTTTT. Translated, it gives CASSLPDRGPAQLFF.

This chain connects TRBV10-3 to TRBJ1-5, with D uncertain. CDR1 and CDR2 from the germline V gene are ENHRY and SYGVKD. The CDR3 consists of 12 residues. V shed 2 bases and J shed 4 bases, with 3 bases lying between them. In DNA, the CDR3 is TGTGCCATCAGTGAGGTAAATCAGCCCCAGCATTTT. Its translation is CAISEVNQPQHF.

The chain combines TRBV15 with TRBJ2-5; TRBD2 might be the D (5 bases). CDR1 and CDR2 (germline): LNHNV, YYDKDF (reference sequence). There are 15 residues in the CDR3. Trimming removed 0 bases from V and 1 base from J, with 9 bases in between. CDR3 DNA: TGTGCCACCAGCAGAGAACCGGGAACCCAAGAGACCCAGTACTTC. It codes for CATSREPGTQETQYF.

The V gene is TRBV28, the J gene TRBJ1-2; D is possibly TRBD1 (6 bases). V lost 7 bases and J lost 7, with 25 bases in between. This CDR3 is built from 16 residues. The V gene's germline CDR1 is MDHEN and CDR2 SYDVKM. The DNA for the CDR3 is TGTGCCAGCACAGAGGGGGAAGGCCGGTCCAGGAGTGGCTACACCTTC. Its protein is CASTEGEGRSRSGYTF.

This chain links TRBV11-3 with TRBJ1-1; possibly TRBD1 for D (5 bases). Germline CDR1 SGHNT, CDR2 YENEEA. This CDR3 has 15 residues. The V end was cut by 0 bases, the J end by 1 base, with 9 bases between. CDR3 protein: CASSLEAGTNTEAFF. The CDR3 DNA is TGTGCCAGCAGCTTAGAAGCGGGGACGAACACTGAAGCTTTCTTT.

The chain carries TRBV7-9 and TRBJ2-7, with 8 bases fitting TRBD2. V shed 4 bases, J shed 1 base, and the junction held 6 bases outside the gene matches. Germline V gene lookup returns CDR1 SEHNR and CDR2 FQNEAQ (reference sequence). The CDR3 length is 15 residues. In DNA, the CDR3 is TGTGCCAGCAGCTCTCCAGCGGGAGAGTCCTACGAGCAGTACTTC. This sequence encodes CASSSPAGESYEQYF.

V gene TRBV19 combines with J gene TRBJ2-1; D perhaps matches TRBD2 (5 bases). V was cut by 5 bases and J by 0 bases, with 11 bases left in between. The CDR3 loop spans 15 amino acids. Per the germline V gene, CDR1 is LNHDA and CDR2 is SQIVND (reference sequence). This CDR3 reads CASSDGVSSYNEQFF. The CDR3 DNA is TGTGCCAGTAGTGACGGGGTGAGCTCCTACAATGAGCAGTTCTTC.

CDR3 DNA: TGTGCCAGCAGATCCCTCTCAGTTCCCGAGCAGTACTTC. This translates into CASRSLSVPEQYF. The V and J genes are TRBV6-5 and TRBJ2-7; no clear D. Trimming stripped 6 bases from V and 6 bases from J, with 15 bases between. Germline loops: CDR1 MNHEY, CDR2 SVGAGI. The CDR3 is 13 residues long.

This chain connects TRBV21-1 to TRBJ2-2; TRBD1, as called in the table, went unchecked against the DNA. TRBV21-1 has pseudogene status. This CDR3 has 16 amino acids. The CDR3 bases are TGTGCCAGCAGCTTACAGGGGGATCGTTACACCGGGGAGCTGTTTTTT. This codes for CASSLQGDRYTGELFF.

The rearrangement joins TRBV7-2 to TRBJ2-7, with 9 bases lining up with TRBD1. With V trimmed by 5 bases and J by 6 bases, 11 bases remained unmatched. Germline CDR1 and CDR2: SGHTA and FQGNSA. The CDR3 totals 15 residues. This CDR3 is CASSTSGTGSSEQYF. For the CDR3, the DNA is TGTGCCAGCAGCACCTCCGGGACAGGGTCGTCCGAGCAGTACTTC.

The rearrangement joins TRBV9 to TRBJ2-7, with a tentative D call TRBD2 (7 bases). V was clipped by 3 bases and J by 6 bases, with 13 bases between them. Germline V gene sequence: CDR1 SGDLS, CDR2 YYNGEE. The CDR3 runs to 13 residues. CDR3 nucleotide sequence: TGTGCCAGCAGCGAACAGGGAGGGCGCGAGCAGTACTTC. It specifies CASSEQGGREQYF.